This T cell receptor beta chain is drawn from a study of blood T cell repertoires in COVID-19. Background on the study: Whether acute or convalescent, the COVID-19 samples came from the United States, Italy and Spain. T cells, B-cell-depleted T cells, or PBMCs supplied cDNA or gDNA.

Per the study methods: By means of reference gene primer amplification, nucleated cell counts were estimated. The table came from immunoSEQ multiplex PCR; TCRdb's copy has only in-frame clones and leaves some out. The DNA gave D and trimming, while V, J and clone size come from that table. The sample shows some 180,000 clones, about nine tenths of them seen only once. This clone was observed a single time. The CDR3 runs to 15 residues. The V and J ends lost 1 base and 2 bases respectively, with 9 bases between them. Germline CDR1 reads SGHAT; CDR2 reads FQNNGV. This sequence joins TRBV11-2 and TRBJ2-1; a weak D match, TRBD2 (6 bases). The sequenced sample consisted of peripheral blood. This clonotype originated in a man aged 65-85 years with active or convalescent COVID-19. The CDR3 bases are TGTGCCAGCAGCTTAGGGGGAGGACCCTACAATGAGCAGTTCTTC. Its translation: CASSLGGGPYNEQFF.